These T cell receptor beta chains were read from a single sample in a study of technical replicates of blood from several donors. Here immunoSEQ multiplex PCR was the method, and the copy in TCRdb shows in-frame clones only, minus some. The profile shows 45,000 to 55,000 clones, less than 95% of them singletons. The sequenced material came from T cells isolated from PBMCs. The receptors derive from a human donor in good health. Each CDR3 is given without its conserved first and last residue. Fields, in order: V gene, D gene, CDR3 length, J gene, CDR3 protein. A D gene is named only where the DNA matches it firmly.

v_call: TRBV6-5
d_call: NA
cdr3_length: 13
j_call: TRBJ2-2
cdr3_aa: ASSYSRVHTGELF

v_call: TRBV28
d_call: NA
cdr3_length: 17
j_call: TRBJ1-2
cdr3_aa: ASSFRRLGQGLPGYGYT

v_call: TRBV13
d_call: NA
cdr3_length: 10
j_call: TRBJ2-3
cdr3_aa: ASSPRGDTQY

v_call: TRBV28
d_call: TRBD2
cdr3_length: 14
j_call: TRBJ2-7
cdr3_aa: ASSLSSGGRGYEQY

v_call: TRBV5-1
d_call: NA
cdr3_length: 11
j_call: TRBJ2-2
cdr3_aa: ASSSGVEGQLF

v_call: TRBV28
d_call: TRBD1
cdr3_length: 14
j_call: TRBJ1-2
cdr3_aa: ASRGSRTGPNYGYT

v_call: TRBV5-6
d_call: TRBD1
cdr3_length: 12
j_call: TRBJ2-7
cdr3_aa: ASSSAGQGLEQY

v_call: TRBV28
d_call: TRBD2
cdr3_length: 16
j_call: TRBJ2-5
cdr3_aa: ASSSGTSGRARQETQY

v_call: TRBV28
d_call: NA
cdr3_length: 9
j_call: TRBJ2-2
cdr3_aa: ASSLIGELF

v_call: TRBV6-5
d_call: NA
cdr3_length: 13
j_call: TRBJ1-1
cdr3_aa: ASSTSSPTNTEAF

v_call: TRBV7-6
d_call: TRBD2
cdr3_length: 16
j_call: TRBJ2-5
cdr3_aa: ASSLRASGRTYQETQY

v_call: TRBV6-5
d_call: NA
cdr3_length: 9
j_call: TRBJ1-1
cdr3_aa: AIHSGTKAF

v_call: TRBV28
d_call: TRBD1
cdr3_length: 13
j_call: TRBJ1-4
cdr3_aa: ASSDNRGVDEKLF

v_call: TRBV6-5
d_call: TRBD1
cdr3_length: 14
j_call: TRBJ2-2
cdr3_aa: ASSYFGTGGTGELF

v_call: TRBV5-4
d_call: TRBD1
cdr3_length: 13
j_call: TRBJ2-6
cdr3_aa: ASSWTGAGANVLT

v_call: TRBV5-1
d_call: TRBD1
cdr3_length: 14
j_call: TRBJ2-7
cdr3_aa: ASSGSQGASSYEQY

v_call: TRBV28
d_call: NA
cdr3_length: 10
j_call: TRBJ1-2
cdr3_aa: ASSLAGYGYT

v_call: TRBV19
d_call: TRBD2
cdr3_length: 13
j_call: TRBJ2-7
cdr3_aa: ASSIGTSGLYEQY

v_call: TRBV5-1
d_call: NA
cdr3_length: 13
j_call: TRBJ2-7
cdr3_aa: ASSQRERASYEQY

v_call: TRBV5-1
d_call: TRBD1
cdr3_length: 11
j_call: TRBJ1-1
cdr3_aa: ASSEFGQGGTF

v_call: TRBV6-5
d_call: NA
cdr3_length: 11
j_call: TRBJ1-1
cdr3_aa: ASSYSGGTEAF

v_call: TRBV29-1
d_call: TRBD1
cdr3_length: 11
j_call: TRBJ2-2
cdr3_aa: SVEDRATGELF

v_call: TRBV7-9
d_call: NA
cdr3_length: 14
j_call: TRBJ1-1
cdr3_aa: ASSYGSSAPHTEAF

v_call: TRBV5-6
d_call: TRBD1
cdr3_length: 12
j_call: TRBJ2-7
cdr3_aa: ASTALDRAGEQY

v_call: TRBV6-6
d_call: TRBD1
cdr3_length: 13
j_call: TRBJ2-7
cdr3_aa: ASSYRDRGGDEQY

v_call: TRBV5-1
d_call: TRBD1
cdr3_length: 14
j_call: TRBJ1-1
cdr3_aa: ASSLRDRVMGTEAF

v_call: TRBV5-1
d_call: TRBD1
cdr3_length: 13
j_call: TRBJ1-2
cdr3_aa: ASSLGTGGLWGYT

v_call: TRBV7-3
d_call: TRBD1
cdr3_length: 13
j_call: TRBJ1-1
cdr3_aa: ASSPSGGAGTEAF

v_call: TRBV5-1
d_call: NA
cdr3_length: 17
j_call: TRBJ2-6
cdr3_aa: ASSPGPRGTPSGANVLT

v_call: TRBV7-2
d_call: TRBD1
cdr3_length: 13
j_call: TRBJ2-2
cdr3_aa: ASSRTGDNIGELF

v_call: TRBV18
d_call: TRBD2
cdr3_length: 15
j_call: TRBJ2-1
cdr3_aa: ASSPGTSGRGNNEQF

v_call: TRBV6-5
d_call: NA
cdr3_length: 10
j_call: TRBJ2-5
cdr3_aa: ASKRDQETQY

v_call: TRBV6-5
d_call: TRBD2
cdr3_length: 13
j_call: TRBJ2-7
cdr3_aa: ASSYSSGSSYEQY

v_call: TRBV7-6
d_call: NA
cdr3_length: 13
j_call: TRBJ2-2
cdr3_aa: ASSFDRANTGELF

v_call: TRBV5-1
d_call: TRBD2
cdr3_length: 12
j_call: TRBJ2-7
cdr3_aa: ASSFEAGVPEQY

v_call: TRBV7-9
d_call: TRBD1
cdr3_length: 14
j_call: TRBJ1-2
cdr3_aa: ASSSGGSARNYGYT

v_call: TRBV7-6
d_call: TRBD1
cdr3_length: 13
j_call: TRBJ2-2
cdr3_aa: ASSLAQGAYGELF

v_call: TRBV18
d_call: NA
cdr3_length: 9
j_call: TRBJ2-5
cdr3_aa: ASSSGETQY

v_call: TRBV5-1
d_call: TRBD2
cdr3_length: 15
j_call: TRBJ2-3
cdr3_aa: ASSLGLAGASTDTQY

v_call: TRBV5-1
d_call: NA
cdr3_length: 13
j_call: TRBJ2-1
cdr3_aa: ASSSQGGVGNEQF